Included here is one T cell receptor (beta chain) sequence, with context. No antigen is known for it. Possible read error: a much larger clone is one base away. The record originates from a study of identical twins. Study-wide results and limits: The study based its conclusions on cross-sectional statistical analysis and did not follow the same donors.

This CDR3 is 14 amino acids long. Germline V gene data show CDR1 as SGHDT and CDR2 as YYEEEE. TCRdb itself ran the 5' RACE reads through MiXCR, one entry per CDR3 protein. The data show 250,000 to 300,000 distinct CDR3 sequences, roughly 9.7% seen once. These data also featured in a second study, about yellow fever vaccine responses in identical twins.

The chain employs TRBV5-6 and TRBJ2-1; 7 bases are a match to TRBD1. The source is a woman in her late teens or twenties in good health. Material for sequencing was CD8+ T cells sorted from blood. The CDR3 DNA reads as TGTGCCTGCAGCTGGGACAGTTCCTACAATGAGCAGTTCTTC. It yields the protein CACSWDSSYNEQFF.